This T cell receptor beta chain stems from a study of T cells in women clearing cervical HPV infection (dated by TCRdb to the late 2010s). For context, the study as a whole: Cases were about two dozen women with histologically confirmed HPV16-related CIN3 or worse, including 2 invasive cancers. Among cases, blood sampling came a median of roughly 150 days after lesion detection, with an interquartile range of roughly 90 to 230 days. Case blood was taken at the visit when the lesion was first identified, whereas control blood was taken when infection was no longer detected. Cases and controls were matched on age within five years and on year of sample collection. Since only a few of the women had HLA typing available, the possibility that HLA type was acting as a confounder could not be ruled out. Cases had a median age of roughly 35 years compared with approximately 40 for controls, and baseline characteristics showed no significant differences between the groups. Quality controls consisted of five blinded duplicates per group, for a total of 60 or so samples made up of 50 participants and around ten replicates. The parent cohort enrolled about 9,700 women aged 18 or older in Guanacaste, Costa Rica, in about 1993 to 1994 and followed the women for roughly seven years. The controls were over 20 women whose single incident HPV16 infection cleared within 12 months with no development of precancer or cancer. Nested within Costa Rica's Guanacaste HPV Natural History Study, an exploratory proof-of-principle case-control study compared TCR repertoires across cervical HPV16 outcomes.

General conclusions and limits of the study: Cases had lower TRBV6-7 relative abundance than controls (about 0.1% versus 0.15%; Bonferroni P = 0.0008). The cross-sectional design could not show whether associations preceded infection or resulted from it; effector/memory subsets and HPV-specific T cells were not isolated. Random forest classifiers that combined richness and V gene abundances separated cases from controls with an estimated AUC of approximately 0.78. Because the number of T cells in each sample was unknown, differences in richness could reflect differing T-cell content rather than repertoire biology. Significantly higher TCR repertoire richness was observed in CIN3+ cases than in controls across sequencing depths, whereas no difference in evenness was found.

TCR beta CDR3 regions were amplified by multiplex PCR using the immunoSEQ assay from an average of approximately 1,200 ng genomic DNA per sample. To correct primer bias, the assay used a complete synthetic TCR repertoire to set an amplification baseline. The amplicons were sequenced using the Illumina platform. On the study's bioinformatics: Error correction of the sequences involved clustering with frequency ratios plus a modified nearest-neighbor algorithm, after which the sequences were analyzed in the immunoSEQ Analyzer using IMGT gene definitions. At each rarefaction depth, TCR richness and evenness were averaged across 20 rarefaction repeats, and any sample with fewer sequences than the depth was left out. Wilcoxon rank sum tests with FDR correction were used to compare V, D and J gene relative abundances between the groups. For the blinded duplicates, the intraclass correlation was approximately 96% for TCR richness and averaged around 81% across some 66 gene segments. TCRdb holds this immuneACCESS table with in-frame rearrangements only. Some clones are missing; in checked studies, unresolved V genes explain under half, and the rest has no known cause. The V and J calls and clone size come from that table; D and trimming were worked out from the DNA. The sample table records some 20,000 clones. Approximately 5.5% of the sample comes from the top ten.

Every participant had a single incident cervical HPV16 infection, and prevalent HPV16 infections were excluded. Cervical HPV DNA was detected with MY09/MY11 PCR, and genotyping was done by dot-blot hybridization. Roughly 15 mL of heparinized blood was centrifuged, after which the buffy coat was aliquoted, frozen at -30 degrees C, and then stored at -80 degrees C. Genomic DNA was extracted from buffy coat specimens using QIAGEN kits. Notes on this clone: Its antigen is currently not known. The CDR3 extends 3 residues past the end of the read, so its final part is completed from the germline J gene.

Reading the germline V gene gives CDR1 SGHRS and CDR2 YFSETQ. Deletion took 0 bases off V and 2 bases off J, with a span of 11 bases between the germline ends. The CDR3, from cysteine to phenylalanine, totals 15 residues. Of the CDR3's DNA, 36 bases were read; they are in frame from base 1. The sequence joins TRBV5-1 to TRBJ2-5, with a tentative D gene TRBD1 over 5 matching bases. The sequence came from a woman aged 18-69 years with a cervical HPV16 infection that either progressed to CIN3+ or cleared (not recorded which). Sequenced sample: blood buffy coat. The CDR3 here reads CASSLAGRAQETQYF. CDR3 DNA, as far as it was read: TGCGCCAGCAGCTTGGCAGGCAGGGCACAAGAGACC.